Each of the 17 T cell receptor beta chains below was sequenced from the same sample in a study of CXCR3-negative and CXCR3-positive naive CD8 T cells. Broader study findings: TRB CDR3s were more hydrophobic in CXCR3-positive than in CXCR3-negative naive cells.

Their antigen targets remain unknown. Via 5' RACE with UMI labels, TRB cDNA libraries were prepared. From the 5' RACE reads, TCRdb lists one entry per CDR3 protein and no DNA. The repertoire table contains some 150,000 distinct CDR3 sequences. Sequencing input: naive CXCR3+ CD8+ T cells from blood. Specified subset: CD45RO-CCR7+CD27+CD95- naive CD8+ T cells expressing CXCR3 (TNR3+). These receptors all stem from a human donor in good health. Some clones in this sample may be carry-over from other donors' samples.

V usage is TRBV30 and J usage is TRBJ1-5. This CDR3 contains 15 residues. Germline lookup yields CDR1 GTSNPN and CDR2 SVGIG (reference sequence). The CDR3 region is CAWSVEQSLDQPQHF.

J is TRBJ2-3 and V is TRBV12-3 or TRBV12-4. The CDR3 length is 15 residues. The CDR3 protein is CASSPLRTSTDTQYF.

This sequence joins TRBV20-1 and TRBJ2-7. CDR1 and CDR2 (germline): DFQATT, SNEGSKA (reference sequence). The CDR3 has 13 residues. The CDR3: CSARSPQFYEQYF.

This chain connects TRBV3-1 to TRBJ1-1; TCRdb gives TRBD1 as the D gene, but with no DNA this cannot be confirmed. The CDR3 runs to 15 residues. CDR1 and CDR2 (germline): LGHDT, YNNKEL (reference sequence). The CDR3 loop reads CASSQGPTGAGGIVF.

The chain carries TRBV25-1 and TRBJ1-6; TCRdb proposes TRBD1, but this gene call is untestable without DNA. From germline, CDR1 is MGHDK and CDR2 SYGVNS. The length of the CDR3 is 14 residues. The CDR3 region is CASSEGADNSPLHF.

The chain couples TRBV11-3 to TRBJ1-1. CDR3 size: 16 residues. CDR1 and CDR2 from the germline V gene are SGHNT and YENEEA. This CDR3 reads CASSSLALTGNTEAFF.

The chain links TRBV4-2 to TRBJ2-5; the D call from TCRdb, TRBD1, cannot be confirmed without DNA. The CDR3 runs to 14 residues. Germline CDR1 and CDR2: LGHNA and YNFKEQ. CDR3 loop: CASSQDRGQETQYF.

The chain joins TRBV7-9 to TRBJ2-1; TCRdb's D call of TRBD1 is untestable without DNA. Germline V lookup: CDR1 SEHNR, CDR2 FQNEAQ (reference sequence). This CDR3 contains 15 residues. The CDR3 protein is CASSSNSEASGEQFF. Looking up the rest from reference TRBV7-9 and TRBJ2-1 gives the full variable domain: DTGVSQNPRHKITKRGQNVTFRCDPISEHNRLYWYRQTLGQGPEFLTYFQNEAQLEKSRLLSDRFSAERPKGSFSTLEIQRTEQGDSAMYLCASSSNSEASGEQFFGPGTRLTVL.

The rearrangement joins TRBV7-8 to TRBJ2-5; TCRdb's D call of TRBD2 is untestable without DNA. The CDR3 is 15 residues long. Germline-derived CDR1 and CDR2 are SGHVS and FQNEAQ. CDR3 protein: CASSGLAGGSETQYF. Variable domain in full (rest from reference TRBV7-8 and TRBJ2-5): GAGVSQSPRYKVAKRGQDVALRCDPISGHVSLFWYQQALGQGPEFLTYFQNEAQLDKSGLPSDRFFAERPEGSVSTLKIQRTQQEDSAVYLCASSGLAGGSETQYFGPGTRLLVL.

The rearrangement uses TRBV2 and TRBJ2-1. The CDR3 length is 12 residues. Germline loops: CDR1 SNHLY, CDR2 FYNNEI. The CDR3 region is CASSDQYNEQFF.

The gene calls are TRBV15 and TRBJ2-3. Germline V gene data show CDR1 as LNHNV and CDR2 as YYDKDF (reference sequence). The CDR3 extends over 12 amino acids. The CDR3 loop is CATSREGDTQYF.

CDR3: CSAPRANPYEQYF. The gene calls are TRBV20-1 and TRBJ2-7. Germline V gene data show CDR1 as DFQATT and CDR2 as SNEGSKA (reference sequence). CDR3 length: 13 amino acids.

The CDR3 is CASSQGAMGPTDTRYF. The rearrangement joins TRBV4-2 to TRBJ2-3; with no DNA, the TCRdb D assignment of TRBD2 cannot be verified. This CDR3 region has 16 residues. Germline CDR1 reads LGHNA; CDR2 reads YNFKEQ.

The J gene is TRBJ2-1, the V gene TRBV4-2. Germline V gene sequence: CDR1 LGHNA, CDR2 YNFKEQ. This CDR3 has 13 residues. CDR3 in amino acids: CASSPGTSNEQFF.

V is TRBV20-1 and J is TRBJ2-7. Germline V lookup: CDR1 DFQATT, CDR2 SNEGSKA (reference sequence). The CDR3 has 11 residues. The CDR3 loop is CSAGVGYEQYF.

CDR3 sequence: CASSLGASVVNEQFF. The rearrangement joins TRBV6-2 or TRBV6-3 to TRBJ2-1; the TRBD2 assignment by TCRdb is unverifiable without DNA. This CDR3 is 15 amino acids long. Germline values: CDR1 MNHEY, CDR2 SVGEGT.

This rearrangement joins TRBV6-5 to TRBJ2-5; TCRdb's D call of TRBD1 is untestable without DNA. CDR3 length: 15 amino acids. Germline V CDR1 and CDR2: MNHEY, SVGAGI. This CDR3 reads CASSYSTSGEETQYF.